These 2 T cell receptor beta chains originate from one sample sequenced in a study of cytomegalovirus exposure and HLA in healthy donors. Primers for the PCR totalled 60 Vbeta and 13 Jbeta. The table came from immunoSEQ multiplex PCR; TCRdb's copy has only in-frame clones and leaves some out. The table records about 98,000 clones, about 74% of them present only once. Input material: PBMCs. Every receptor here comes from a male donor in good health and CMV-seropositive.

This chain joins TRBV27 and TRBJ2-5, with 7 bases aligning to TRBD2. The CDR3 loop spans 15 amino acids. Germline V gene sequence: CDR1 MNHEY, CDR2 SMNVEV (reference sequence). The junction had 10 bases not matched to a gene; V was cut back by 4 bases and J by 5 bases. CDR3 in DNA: TGTGCCAGCAGTTGGGGTAGCGGGCCCGGGGAGACCCAGTACTTC. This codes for CASSWGSGPGETQYF.

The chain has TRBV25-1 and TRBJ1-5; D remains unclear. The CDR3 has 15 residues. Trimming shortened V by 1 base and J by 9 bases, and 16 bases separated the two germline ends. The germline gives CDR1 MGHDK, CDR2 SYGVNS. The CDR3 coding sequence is TGTGCCAGCAGTGAATCAGGAAGCCCCCCCGGGCCCCAGCATTTT. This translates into CASSESGSPPGPQHF. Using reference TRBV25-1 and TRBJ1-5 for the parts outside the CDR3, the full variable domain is EADIYQTPRYLVIGTGKKITLECSQTMGHDKMYWYQQDPGMELHLIHYSYGVNSTEKGDLSSESTVSRIRTEHFPLTLESARPSHTSQYLCASSESGSPPGPQHFGDGTRLSIL.